This entry is about one T cell receptor (beta chain). The target antigen is unknown. The data were produced by immunoSEQ multiplex PCR, yet TCRdb's version contains in-frame clones alone and is incomplete. The sample lists some 120,000 clones, just under 90% seen once, with approximately 12% in the top ten. The entry originates in a study of T cell responses to AZD1222 COVID-19 vaccine. The CDR3 runs to 12 residues. V lost 0 bases and J 10 bases, leaving 9 bases between the germline ends. Germline loops: CDR1 LGHDT, CDR2 YNNKEL (reference sequence). Study-wide results and caveats: At baseline, seropositivity was found in only 6 or 7 AZD1222 recipients.

The TCR was taken from an adult in good health. The chain joins TRBV3-1 (or the pseudogene TRBV3-2) to TRBJ1-2, with D unresolved. The specimen comprised peripheral blood, sampled on day 0 of AZD1222 vaccination. DNA of the CDR3: TGTGCCAGCAGCCAAGATTCCAGGCACTACACCTTC. This encodes CASSQDSRHYTF.